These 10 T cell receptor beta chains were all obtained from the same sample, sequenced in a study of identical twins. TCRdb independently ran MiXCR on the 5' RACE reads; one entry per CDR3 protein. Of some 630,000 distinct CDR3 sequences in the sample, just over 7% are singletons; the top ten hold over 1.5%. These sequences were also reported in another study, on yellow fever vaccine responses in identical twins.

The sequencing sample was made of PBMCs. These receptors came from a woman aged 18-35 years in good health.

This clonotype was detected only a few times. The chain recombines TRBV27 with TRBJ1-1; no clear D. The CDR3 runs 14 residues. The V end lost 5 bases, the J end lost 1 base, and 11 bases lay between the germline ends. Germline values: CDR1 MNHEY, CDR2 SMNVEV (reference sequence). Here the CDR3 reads CASSTTSGNTEAFF. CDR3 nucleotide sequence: TGTGCCAGCAGTACCACATCCGGGAACACTGAAGCTTTCTTT.

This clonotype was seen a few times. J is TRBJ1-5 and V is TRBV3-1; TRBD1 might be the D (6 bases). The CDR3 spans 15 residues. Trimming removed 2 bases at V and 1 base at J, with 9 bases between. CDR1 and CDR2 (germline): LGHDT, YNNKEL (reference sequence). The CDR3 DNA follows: TGTGCCAGCAGCCAAAATCAGGGGAGCAATCAGCCCCAGCATTTT. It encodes CASSQNQGSNQPQHF.

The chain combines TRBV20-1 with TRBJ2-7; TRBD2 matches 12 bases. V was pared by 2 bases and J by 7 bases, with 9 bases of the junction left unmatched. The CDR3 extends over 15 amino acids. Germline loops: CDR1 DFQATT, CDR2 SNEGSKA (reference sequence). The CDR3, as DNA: TGCAGTGCTAGATCCCGGACTAGCGGGAAAACGGAGCAGTACTTC. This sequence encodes CSARSRTSGKTEQYF.

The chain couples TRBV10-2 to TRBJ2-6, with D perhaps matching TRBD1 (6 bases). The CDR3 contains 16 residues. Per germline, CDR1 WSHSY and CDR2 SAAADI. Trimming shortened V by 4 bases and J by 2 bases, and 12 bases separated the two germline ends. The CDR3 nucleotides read TGCGCCAGCAGTGCTGTTGGGGGCGCTGGGGCCAACGTCCTGACTTTC. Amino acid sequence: CASSAVGGAGANVLTF.

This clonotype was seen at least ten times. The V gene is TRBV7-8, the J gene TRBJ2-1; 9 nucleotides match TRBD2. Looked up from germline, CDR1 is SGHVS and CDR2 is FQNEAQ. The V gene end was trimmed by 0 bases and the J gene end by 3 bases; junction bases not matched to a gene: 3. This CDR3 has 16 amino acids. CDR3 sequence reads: CASSLALAGVYNEQFF. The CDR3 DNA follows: TGTGCCAGCAGCTTAGCGTTAGCGGGAGTCTACAATGAGCAGTTCTTC.

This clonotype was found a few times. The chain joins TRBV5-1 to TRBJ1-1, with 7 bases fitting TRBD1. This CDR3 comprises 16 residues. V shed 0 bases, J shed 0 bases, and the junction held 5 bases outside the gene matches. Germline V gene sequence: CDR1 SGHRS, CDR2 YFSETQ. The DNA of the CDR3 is TGCGCCAGCAGCTTGGAACAGGGGAGTATGAACACTGAAGCTTTCTTT. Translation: CASSLEQGSMNTEAFF.

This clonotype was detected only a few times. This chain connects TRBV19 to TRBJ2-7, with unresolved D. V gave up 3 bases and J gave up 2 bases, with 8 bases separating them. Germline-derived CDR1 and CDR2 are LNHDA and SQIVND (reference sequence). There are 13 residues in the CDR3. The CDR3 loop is CASSIDRAYEQYF. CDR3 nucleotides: TGTGCCAGTAGTATCGATCGGGCCTACGAGCAGTACTTC.

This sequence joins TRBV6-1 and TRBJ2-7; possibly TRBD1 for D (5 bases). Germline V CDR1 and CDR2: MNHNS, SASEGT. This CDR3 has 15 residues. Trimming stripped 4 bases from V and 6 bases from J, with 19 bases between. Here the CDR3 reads CASSGQGLSNGEQYV. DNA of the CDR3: TGTGCCAGCAGTGGGCAGGGTCTGAGTAACGGCGAGCAGTACGTC.

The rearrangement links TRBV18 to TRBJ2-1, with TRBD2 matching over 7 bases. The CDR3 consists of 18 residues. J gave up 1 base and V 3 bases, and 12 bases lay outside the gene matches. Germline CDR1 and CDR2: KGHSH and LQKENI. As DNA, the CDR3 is TGTGCCAGCTCACCCCCAGCGGGATCCTCGGGGTCCTACAATGAGCAGTTCTTC. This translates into CASSPPAGSSGSYNEQFF.

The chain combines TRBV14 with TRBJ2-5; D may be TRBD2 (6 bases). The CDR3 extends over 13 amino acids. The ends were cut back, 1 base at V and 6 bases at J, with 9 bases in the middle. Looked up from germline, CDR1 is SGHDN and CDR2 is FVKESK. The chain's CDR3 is CASSQGRGQTQYF. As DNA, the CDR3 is TGTGCCAGCAGCCAAGGGAGGGGACAGACCCAGTACTTC.